This entry lists 17 T cell receptor beta chains sequenced from one sample in a study of cytomegalovirus exposure and HLA in healthy donors. 60 Vbeta and 13 Jbeta primers were used in PCR. Assay: immunoSEQ multiplex PCR; the TCRdb copy retains only in-frame clones and omits some. The sample has roughly 190,000 clones; about 77% are singletons. The material sequenced was PBMCs. The receptor source for this set is a woman aged 25 to 39 in good health and CMV-seropositive.

This sequence joins TRBV19 and TRBJ2-2; 10 nucleotides match TRBD1. V shed 6 bases, J shed 1 base, and the junction held 2 bases outside the gene matches. Germline V CDR1 and CDR2: LNHDA, SQIVND (reference sequence). The CDR3 totals 15 residues. The chain's CDR3 is CASRGDRGNTGELFF. In DNA, the CDR3 is TGTGCCAGTAGGGGGGACAGGGGGAACACCGGGGAGCTGTTTTTT.

The rearrangement uses TRBV7-6 and TRBJ2-3; the match to TRBD1 covers 8 bases. The CDR3 runs to 13 residues. Germline CDR1 SGHVS, CDR2 FNYEAQ. V lost 8 bases and J lost 2; bases outside the gene matches: 3. This CDR3 is CASGQGYTDTQYF. For the CDR3, the DNA is TGTGCCAGCGGACAGGGATACACAGATACGCAGTATTTT.

The rearrangement uses TRBV4-3 and TRBJ2-1; 7 bases agree with TRBD2. Germline V gives CDR1 LGHNA, CDR2 YSLEER. V was clipped by 1 base and J by 0 bases; unmatched bases: 12. The CDR3 extends over 19 amino acids. The CDR3 region is CASSQALRSGISSYNEQFF. CDR3 DNA: TGCGCCAGCAGCCAAGCCCTCCGGAGCGGGATAAGCTCCTACAATGAGCAGTTCTTC.

This chain uses TRBV6-1 with TRBJ2-1, with TRBD2 matching 7 bases. CDR1 and CDR2 (germline): MNHNS, SASEGT. The trim removed 8 bases at V and 0 bases at J, leaving 4 bases unmatched. The CDR3 length is 14 residues. This CDR3 is CASLGGSSYNEQFF. CDR3 DNA sequence: TGTGCCAGCTTAGGCGGGAGCTCCTACAATGAGCAGTTCTTC.

The rearrangement links TRBV6-1 to TRBJ2-1; TRBD2 matches 8 bases. This CDR3 spans 14 amino acids. The V segment lost 7 bases and the J segment 9 bases; nucleotides outside the gene matches: 11. Germline lookup yields CDR1 MNHNS and CDR2 SASEGT. The DNA of the CDR3 is TGTGCCAGCACACAAAGCGGGAGACTTTTTGAGCAGTTCTTC. The encoded protein is CASTQSGRLFEQFF.

This chain links TRBV30 with TRBJ2-1, with 9 bases lining up with TRBD2. V was pared by 3 bases and J by 3 bases, with 0 bases of the junction left unmatched. The CDR3 totals 13 residues. Per the germline V gene, CDR1 is GTSNPN and CDR2 is SVGIG (reference sequence). The CDR3 loop is CAWRAGGYNEQFF. In DNA, the CDR3 is TGTGCCTGGAGAGCGGGAGGCTACAATGAGCAGTTCTTC.

This clone was seen more than once but under ten times. The genes are TRBV5-1 and TRBJ1-1, with 10 bases lining up with TRBD1. The CDR3 has 15 residues. Trimming at V came to 0 bases and at J to 4 bases, leaving 3 bases not matched to a gene. The V gene's germline CDR1 is SGHRS and CDR2 YFSETQ. The CDR3 spells CASSLGGQGVTEAFF. The CDR3 DNA reads as TGCGCCAGCAGCTTGGGAGGACAGGGGGTCACTGAAGCTTTCTTT.

The chain couples TRBV27 to TRBJ1-1; the D gene is possibly TRBD1 (5 bases). The germline V gene has CDR1 MNHEY and CDR2 SMNVEV (reference sequence). CDR3 size: 14 residues. Trimming cost V 4 bases and J 8 bases, with 17 bases left between them. The CDR3 here is CASSSAGGFREAFF. The CDR3 DNA reads TGTGCCAGCAGTTCGGCGGGGGGGTTTCGGGAAGCTTTCTTT.

The chain combines TRBV5-4 with TRBJ2-5; D is unresolved. Trimming cost V 2 bases and J 4 bases, with 3 bases left between them. CDR1 and CDR2 from the germline V gene are SGHNT and YYREEE (reference sequence). The CDR3 is 11 residues long. The chain's CDR3 is CASSFRETQYF. The CDR3 DNA sequence: TGTGCCAGCAGCTTCAGAGAGACCCAGTACTTC.

The chain couples TRBV9 to TRBJ2-7, with TRBD2 matching 7 bases. The CDR3 sequence is 14 residues long. The trim removed 0 bases at V and 5 bases at J, leaving 5 bases unmatched. Germline loops: CDR1 SGDLS, CDR2 YYNGEE. The CDR3 is CASSVDGGKNEQYF. CDR3 nucleotides: TGTGCCAGCAGCGTAGACGGGGGGAAGAACGAGCAGTACTTC. The full variable domain, its missing parts supplied by reference TRBV9 and TRBJ2-7, is DSGVTQTPKHLITATGQRVTLRCSPRSGDLSVYWYQQSLDQGLQFLIQYYNGEERAKGNILERFSAQQFPDLHSELNLSSLELGDSALYFCASSVDGGKNEQYFGPGTRLTVT.

This clone was found a few times. V is TRBV30 and J is TRBJ2-2; 8 positions match TRBD1. The germline V gene has CDR1 GTSNPN and CDR2 SVGIG (reference sequence). V shed 3 bases and J 0 bases; nucleotides not matched to a gene: 3. The CDR3 runs 15 residues. CDR3 region: CAWSRQGTNTGELFF. CDR3 DNA: TGTGCCTGGAGCCGACAGGGGACGAACACCGGGGAGCTGTTTTTT.

This chain links TRBV28 with TRBJ2-4; TRBD2 aligns across 8 bases. The ends lost 5 bases at V and 1 base at J; junction bases unmatched: 7. This CDR3 spans 16 amino acids. Germline loops: CDR1 MDHEN, CDR2 SYDVKM. The CDR3 region has the DNA TGTGCCAGCAGTCTAGCGGGTGGGCCGGCCAAAAACATTCAGTACTTC. It specifies CASSLAGGPAKNIQYF. The full variable domain, rest sourced from reference TRBV28 and TRBJ2-4, is DVKVTQSSRYLVKRTGEKVFLECVQDMDHENMFWYRQDPGLGLRLIYFSYDVKMKEKGDIPEGYSVSREKKERFSLILESASTNQTSMYLCASSLAGGPAKNIQYFGAGTRLSVL.

The chain uses TRBV6-6 and TRBJ2-7; D may be TRBD2 (6 bases). Germline lookup yields CDR1 MNHNY and CDR2 SVGAGI (reference sequence). V was shortened by 7 bases and J by 3 bases, with 16 bases between the two germline ends. The CDR3 consists of 14 residues. The CDR3 region has the DNA TGTGCCAGCAATCGGGACTTCCTACACTACGAGCAGTACTTC. Its translation is CASNRDFLHYEQYF.

J is TRBJ1-1 and V is TRBV28; D might be TRBD1 (5 bases). The CDR3 extends over 13 amino acids. V was clipped by 2 bases and J by 6 bases, with 10 bases between them. CDR1 is MDHEN, CDR2 SYDVKM, per germline. CDR3 residues: CASSLNGGPEAFF. The CDR3 DNA follows: TGTGCCAGCAGTTTAAACGGGGGTCCTGAAGCTTTCTTT.

The chain is built from TRBV2 and TRBJ1-1; D unresolved. Per the germline V gene, CDR1 is SNHLY and CDR2 is FYNNEI. The CDR3 sequence is 14 residues long. V was trimmed by 3 bases and J by 0 bases, leaving 8 bases between them. CDR3: CASSDAGLNTEAFF. CDR3 sequence (DNA): TGTGCCAGCAGTGATGCGGGCTTGAACACTGAAGCTTTCTTT.

The gene calls are TRBV19 and TRBJ1-5, with D tentatively TRBD1 (6 bases). Germline V gives CDR1 LNHDA, CDR2 SQIVND (reference sequence). This CDR3 comprises 15 residues. Trimming took off 4 bases at V and 8 bases at J, with 18 bases between the two ends. In nucleotides, the CDR3 is TGTGCCAGTAGTACTCTCACAGGGATCGGGGAGCCCCAGCATTTT. Its protein is CASSTLTGIGEPQHF.

The chain carries TRBV6-6 and TRBJ1-5; 7 bases fit TRBD1. V was clipped by 5 bases and J by 0 bases; unmatched bases: 4. Germline loops: CDR1 MNHNY, CDR2 SVGAGI (reference sequence). The CDR3 is 15 amino acids. The DNA of the CDR3 is TGTGCCAGCAGTCCTGGGACAGCTAGCAATCAGCCCCAGCATTTT. Encoded protein: CASSPGTASNQPQHF.